This T cell receptor (beta chain) stems from a study of blood T cell repertoires in COVID-19. Study details: Sites across the United States, Italy and Spain contributed samples from acute and convalescent COVID-19. PBMCs, B-cell-depleted T cells, or T cells were the source of the cDNA or gDNA that made up the material.

In the source study's methods: Counts of nucleated cells, estimated from reference gene primer amplification, were obtained. TCRdb keeps only in-frame clones here, not all; method: immunoSEQ multiplex PCR. V and J calls plus clone size are reproduced from that table; the DNA served to infer D and trimming. Of approximately 65,000 clones listed, 89% were seen once; the top ten hold about 5%. With V trimmed by 6 bases and J by 5 bases, 6 bases remained unmatched. The CDR3 has 14 amino acids. Germline V lookup: CDR1 WNHNN, CDR2 SYGVQD (reference sequence). The sequenced sample was peripheral blood. The source of this sequence is a woman aged 45 to 65 with active COVID-19. V and J are TRBV10-1 and TRBJ1-5, with TRBD1 matching 8 bases. CDR3 DNA: TGCGCCAGCAGGGGGGACAGGATTCATCAGCCCCAGCATTTT. Amino acid sequence: CASRGDRIHQPQHF.